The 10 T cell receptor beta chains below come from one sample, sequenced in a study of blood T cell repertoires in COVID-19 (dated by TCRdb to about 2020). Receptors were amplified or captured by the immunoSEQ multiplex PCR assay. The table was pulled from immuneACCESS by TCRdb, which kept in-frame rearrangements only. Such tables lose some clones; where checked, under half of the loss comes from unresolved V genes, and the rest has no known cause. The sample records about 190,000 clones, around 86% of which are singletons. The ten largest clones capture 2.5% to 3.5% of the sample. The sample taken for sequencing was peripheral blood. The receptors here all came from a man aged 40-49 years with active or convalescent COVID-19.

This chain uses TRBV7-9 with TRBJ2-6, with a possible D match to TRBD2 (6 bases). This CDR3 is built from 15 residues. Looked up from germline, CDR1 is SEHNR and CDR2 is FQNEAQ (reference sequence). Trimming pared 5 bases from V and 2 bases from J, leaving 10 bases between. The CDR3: CASSPPGAGANVLTF. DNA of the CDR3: TGTGCCAGCAGCCCCCCGGGGGCTGGGGCCAACGTCCTGACTTTC.

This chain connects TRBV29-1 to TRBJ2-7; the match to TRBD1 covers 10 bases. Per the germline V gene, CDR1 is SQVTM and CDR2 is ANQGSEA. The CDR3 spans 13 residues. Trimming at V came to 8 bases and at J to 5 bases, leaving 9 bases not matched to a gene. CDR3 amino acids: CSLVGDRGHEQYF. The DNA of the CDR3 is TGCAGCCTTGTTGGGGACAGGGGCCACGAGCAGTACTTC.

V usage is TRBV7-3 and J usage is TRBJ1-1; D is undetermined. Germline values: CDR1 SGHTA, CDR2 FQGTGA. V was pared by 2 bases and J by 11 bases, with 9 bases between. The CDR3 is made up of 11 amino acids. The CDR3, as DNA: TGTGCCAGCAGCTTATTAGTTCTGGCTTTCTTT. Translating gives CASSLLVLAFF.

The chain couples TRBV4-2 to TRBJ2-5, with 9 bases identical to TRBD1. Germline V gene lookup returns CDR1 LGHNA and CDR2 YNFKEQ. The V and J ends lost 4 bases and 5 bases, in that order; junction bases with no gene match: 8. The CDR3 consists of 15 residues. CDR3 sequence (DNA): TGTGCCAGCAGCCCGGACACAGGGGGCAGGGAGACCCAGTACTTC. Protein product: CASSPDTGGRETQYF.

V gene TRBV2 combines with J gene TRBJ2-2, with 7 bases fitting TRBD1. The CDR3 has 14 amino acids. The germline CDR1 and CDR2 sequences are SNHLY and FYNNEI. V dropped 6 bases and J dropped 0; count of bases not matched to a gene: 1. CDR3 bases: TGTGCCAGCAGGGGACAGACGAACACCGGGGAGCTGTTTTTT. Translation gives CASRGQTNTGELFF.

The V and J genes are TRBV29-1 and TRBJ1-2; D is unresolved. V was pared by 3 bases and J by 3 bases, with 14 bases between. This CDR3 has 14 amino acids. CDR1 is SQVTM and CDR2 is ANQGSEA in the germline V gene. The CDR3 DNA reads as TGCAGCGTTGAGTTCGTCCTGAGGGACTATGGCTACACCTTC. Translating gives CSVEFVLRDYGYTF.

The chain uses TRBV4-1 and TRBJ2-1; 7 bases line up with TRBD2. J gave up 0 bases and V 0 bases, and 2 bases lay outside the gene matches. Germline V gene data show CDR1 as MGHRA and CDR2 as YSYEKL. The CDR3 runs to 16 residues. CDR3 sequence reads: CASSQELADSYNEQFF. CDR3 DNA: TGCGCCAGCAGCCAAGAGCTAGCGGACTCCTACAATGAGCAGTTCTTC.

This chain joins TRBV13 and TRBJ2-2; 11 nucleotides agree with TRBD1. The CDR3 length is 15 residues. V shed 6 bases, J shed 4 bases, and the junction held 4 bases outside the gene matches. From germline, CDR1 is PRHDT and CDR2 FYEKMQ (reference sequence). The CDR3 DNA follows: TGTGCCAGCAGTCGGGACAGGGGGATCACCGGGGAGCTGTTTTTT. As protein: CASSRDRGITGELFF.

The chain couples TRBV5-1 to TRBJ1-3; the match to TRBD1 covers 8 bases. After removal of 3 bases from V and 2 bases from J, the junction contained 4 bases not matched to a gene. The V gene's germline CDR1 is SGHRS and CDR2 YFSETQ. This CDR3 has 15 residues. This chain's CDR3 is CASSSTGGAGNTIYF. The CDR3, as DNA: TGCGCCAGCAGCTCAACAGGGGGAGCTGGAAACACCATATATTTT. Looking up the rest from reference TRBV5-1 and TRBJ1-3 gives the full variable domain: KAGVTQTPRYLIKTRGQQVTLSCSPISGHRSVSWYQQTPGQGLQFLFEYFSETQRNKGNFPGRFSGRQFSNSRSEMNVSTLELGDSALYLCASSSTGGAGNTIYFGEGSWLTVV.

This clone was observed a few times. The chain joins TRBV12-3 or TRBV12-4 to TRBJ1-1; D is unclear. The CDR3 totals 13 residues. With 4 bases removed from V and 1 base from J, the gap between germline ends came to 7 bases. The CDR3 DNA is TGTGCCAGCAGTTCTCGTAGGAACACTGAAGCTTTCTTT. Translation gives CASSSRRNTEAFF.